A single sample gave rise to the 9 T cell receptor beta chains below, sequenced in a study of shared clonotypes between healthy human individuals. The protocol was immunoSEQ multiplex PCR, while the TCRdb copy is restricted to in-frame clones and leaves out a portion. The table has 2 million to 3 million clones, 80% to 95% seen once; the top ten hold approximately 0.37%. The sequenced sample was naive CD4+ T cells from PBMCs. Indicated subset: CD45RA+ positively selected. These receptors all come from a man in his late teens or twenties in good health. Some clones in this sample may be carry-over from other donors' samples.

This clone was picked up a small number of times. The chain recombines TRBV30 with TRBJ1-1, with D uncertain. CDR1 GTSNPN and CDR2 SVGIG come from the germline V gene (reference sequence). The CDR3 runs 13 residues. V was clipped by 2 bases and J by 1 base, with 8 bases between them. Here the CDR3 reads CAWSKDSNTEAFF. In DNA, the CDR3 is TGTGCCTGGAGTAAAGACTCGAACACTGAAGCTTTCTTT. The full variable domain, its missing parts supplied by reference TRBV30 and TRBJ1-1, is SQTIHQWPATLVQPVGSPLSLECTVEGTSNPNLYWYRQAAGRGLQLLFYSVGIGQISSEVPQNLSASRPQDRQFILSSKKLLLSDSGFYLCAWSKDSNTEAFFGQGTRLTVV.

This clone was seen a single time. This chain uses TRBV27 with TRBJ2-7; 9 bases are shared with TRBD2. In germline, CDR1 is MNHEY, CDR2 SMNVEV (reference sequence). V shed 6 bases and J 6 bases; nucleotides not matched to a gene: 9. The CDR3 runs 14 residues. CDR3 nucleotide sequence: TGTGCCAGCAGGAGAGCGGGAGGTCCGGGCGAGCAGTACTTC. It specifies CASRRAGGPGEQYF.

The V and J genes are TRBV9 and TRBJ2-2, with D possibly being TRBD1 (5 bases). The CDR3 runs 15 residues. The V end was cut by 0 bases, the J end by 6 bases, with 12 bases between. The germline V gene encodes CDR1 SGDLS and CDR2 YYNGEE. The DNA for the CDR3 is TGTGCCAGCAGCGTAGCCCGACAGTCCCCCGGGGAGCTGTTTTTT. Its protein is CASSVARQSPGELFF.

The rearrangement links TRBV4-2 to TRBJ2-1; 9 bases agree with TRBD1. The trim removed 1 base at V and 7 bases at J, leaving 8 bases unmatched. Germline CDR1 LGHNA, CDR2 YNFKEQ. The CDR3 covers 16 residues. The DNA for the CDR3 is TGTGCCAGCAGCCAAGCTCCGACAGGGGGGTGGAATGAGCAGTTCTTC. This codes for CASSQAPTGGWNEQFF.

The chain is built from TRBV6-5 and TRBJ1-1; TRBD1 matches at 7 bases. Unmatched junction bases numbered 7, after V lost 0 bases and J lost 3 bases. This CDR3 contains 16 residues. CDR1 MNHEY and CDR2 SVGAGI come from the germline V gene. CDR3 bases: TGTGCCAGCAGTTACTCATTAGGTACAGGGGACACTGAAGCTTTCTTT. Translated: CASSYSLGTGDTEAFF.

The table lists this clone with a few counts. The chain links TRBV18 to TRBJ1-1; D uncertain. The CDR3 spans 15 residues. The germline V gene has CDR1 KGHSH and CDR2 LQKENI. V was pared by 0 bases and J by 6 bases, with 14 bases between. As DNA, the CDR3 is TGTGCCAGCTCACCACCAGTCGCGGGTTCACCTGAAGCTTTCTTT. Translating gives CASSPPVAGSPEAFF.

The rearrangement joins TRBV10-3 to TRBJ2-3, with D possibly being TRBD1 or TRBD2 (5 bases each). The germline V gene encodes CDR1 ENHRY and CDR2 SYGVKD. V was cut by 10 bases and J by 5 bases, with 13 bases left in between. This CDR3 contains 12 residues. This chain's CDR3 is CATHGDVDTQYF. The CDR3 DNA reads TGTGCCACCCACGGGGACGTAGATACGCAGTATTTT.

This chain uses TRBV7-2 with TRBJ1-2, with TRBD1 as a possible D gene (6 bases). CDR1 and CDR2 (germline): SGHTA, FQGNSA. The CDR3 spans 16 residues. Trimming took 1 base from V and 8 from J, leaving 20 bases between them. DNA of the CDR3: TGTGCCAGCAGCTTAGGTGCCCCGGGGGTGGGGGCCGGCTACACCTTC. Translation gives CASSLGAPGVGAGYTF. The whole variable domain, remainder taken from reference TRBV7-2 and TRBJ1-2, is GAGVSQSPSNKVTEKGKDVELRCDPISGHTALYWYRQSLGQGLEFLIYFQGNSAPDKSGLPSDRFSAERTGGSVSTLTIQRTQQEDSAVYLCASSLGAPGVGAGYTFGSGTRLTVV.

The chain uses TRBV5-1 and TRBJ2-3, with D unclear. The germline gives CDR1 SGHRS, CDR2 YFSETQ. Between the trimmed V and J ends, which lost 0 bases and 5 bases, there was a span of 10 bases. The CDR3 length is 14 residues. The CDR3 DNA reads as TGCGCCAGCAGCTTGGGCCCGAATCGAGATACGCAGTATTTT. It is translated as CASSLGPNRDTQYF.